These 2 T cell receptor beta chains share one sample of origin, sequenced in a study of CD8 T cells in ankylosing spondylitis. TCRdb itself ran the 5' RACE reads through MiXCR, one entry per CDR3 protein. The sample has roughly 150,000 distinct CDR3 sequences, roughly 31% seen once. Sequenced material: synovial fluid, either unsorted or a sorted T cell fraction (not recorded which). The source of these receptors is a male donor with ankylosing spondylitis.

The chain employs TRBV27 and TRBJ2-1, with D possibly matching TRBD2 (6 bases). The CDR3 contains 15 residues. V lost 5 bases and J 7 bases, leaving 18 bases between the germline ends. Germline lookup yields CDR1 MNHEY and CDR2 SMNVEV (reference sequence). The CDR3 loop reads CASSPSAGRVNEQFF. CDR3 coding DNA: TGTGCCAGCAGTCCCTCGGCGGGAAGGGTGAATGAGCAGTTCTTC.

There are a few counts of this clonotype. V usage is TRBV12-3 or TRBV12-4 and J usage is TRBJ1-3; TRBD1 agrees at 11 bases. The CDR3 has 15 residues. V was pared by 6 bases and J by 1 base, with 2 bases of the junction left unmatched. Here the CDR3 DNA reads TGTGCCAGCAGGGGGACAGGGGGGTCTGGAAACACCATATATTTT. Protein: CASRGTGGSGNTIYF.